This T cell receptor (beta chain) was found in a study of CD4 T cells in relation to SARS-CoV-2 and coronaviruses. Study at large: Crossreactive spike epitopes shared across donors were mapped to their HLA restriction.

Unexposed donor CD4+ T cells date from about 2011-2018, before the COVID-19 pandemic. The cells were cultured for less than twelve days before CD4+ T cells were isolated. Unexposed-donor CD4+ T cells were probed with SARS-CoV-2 S/N and four cold-coronavirus spikes, cells permitting. Half the medium was replaced with IL-2 medium on days 3 and 7. Findings and limits, study-wide: Each donor contributed either pre-pandemic or post-infection samples, not both.

The CDR3 has 15 residues. The J segment lost 0 bases and the V segment lost 3 bases, leaving 2 bases of the junction unmatched. Per the germline V gene, CDR1 is SGHTA and CDR2 is FQGNSA. Note on this clone: The antigen is unknown.

Clones were read by immunoSEQ multiplex PCR, and TCRdb kept only the in-frame ones, dropping some. This table holds 20,000 to 25,000 clones, 74% found once. Input material: CD4+ T cells from PBMCs, cultured in vitro. The TCR was taken from a human donor in good health. The V call is TRBV7-2, the J call TRBJ2-7, with TRBD2 identical over 10 bases. CDR3 nucleotide sequence: TGTGCCAGCAGCTTGGGACTAGCGTACTCCTACGAGCAGTACTTC. Translation: CASSLGLAYSYEQYF.